This T cell receptor (beta chain) emerged from a study of CDR3 diversity in severe acne (dated by TCRdb to the late 2010s). This clonotype was detected many times. Its specific antigen is unknown. Qualities for individual bases were not recorded, and no much larger clone is one base off. V loses 2 bases of germline sequence and J loses 5 bases, and the interval between the two ends is 12 bases. The CDR3 holds 13 amino acids from the cysteine to the phenylalanine. The kept DNA is CDR3 alone, 39 bases in frame from the first base. Reading the germline V gene (reference sequence) gives CDR1 GTSNPN and CDR2 SVGIG. The library was generated by PCR. Sequencing was carried out with an Illumina HiSeq 2000. Starting from the raw public reads, TCRdb applied fastp trimming at Q25, assembled clones with MiXCR and retained in-frame beta chains. Every CDR3 protein is listed once, alongside the most common genes and DNA of its rows. For this sample the table gives fewer than 100,000 distinct CDR3 sequences, of which around 53% were detected only once. The ten biggest clones cover about 13% of the sample.

Rearrangement joined TRBV30 to TRBJ1-1; the D gene is possibly TRBD1, with 5 bases matching. The material sequenced was blood. This sequence originates from a male donor in good health, without acne. The nucleotide sequence is TGTGCCTGGAGTACGGAGGGGAGGACTGAAGCTTTCTTT. The resulting protein is CAWSTEGRTEAFF. The full variable domain, completed from the reference TRBV30 and TRBJ1-1 proteins outside the CDR3, reads SQTIHQWPATLVQPVGSPLSLECTVEGTSNPNLYWYRQAAGRGLQLLFYSVGIGQISSEVPQNLSASRPQDRQFILSSKKLLLSDSGFYLCAWSTEGRTEAFFGQGTRLTVV.